A single sample is the source of the 27 T cell receptor beta chains below, sequenced in a study of blood T cell repertoires in COVID-19 (dated by TCRdb to about 2020). Libraries came from the immunoSEQ multiplex PCR assay. TCRdb obtained this table from immuneACCESS and retained in-frame rearrangements with V and J assigned. These tables miss some clones; where compared with another copy, unresolved V genes account for less than half of the shortfall, and the remainder is unexplained. Within this sample are some 150,000 clones, with about 91% of them counted one time only. The leading ten clones occupy over 1.5% of the sample. The sample comprised peripheral blood. These receptors were collected from a woman aged 60-75 years with acute or convalescent COVID-19.

The table lists this clone with a few counts. This chain joins TRBV7-2 and TRBJ1-1, with 7 positions matching TRBD1. Germline CDR1 SGHTA, CDR2 FQGNSA. There are 16 residues in the CDR3. The trim removed 5 bases at V and 5 bases at J, leaving 14 bases unmatched. The CDR3: CASSPGQGGRWTEAFF. CDR3 sequence (DNA): TGTGCCAGCAGCCCCGGGCAGGGGGGTCGCTGGACTGAAGCTTTCTTT.

V usage is TRBV6-4 and J usage is TRBJ2-2; maybe TRBD1 (6 bases). Trimming removed 6 bases at V and 0 bases at J, with 11 bases between. Per germline, CDR1 MRHNA and CDR2 SNTAGT. The CDR3 contains 15 residues. CDR3 nucleotide sequence: TGTGCCAGCAGACGGACAGCCGCGAACACCGGGGAGCTGTTTTTT. Encoded protein: CASRRTAANTGELFF.

This clone has just one count. J is TRBJ1-4 and V is TRBV19; 9 positions agree with TRBD1. The V gene's germline CDR1 is LNHDA and CDR2 SQIVND (reference sequence). This CDR3 contains 15 residues. The J segment lost 7 bases and the V segment lost 4 bases, leaving 7 bases of the junction unmatched. The CDR3 bases are TGTGCCAGTAGTAGATCCGGGACAGGGCCTGAAAAACTGTTTTTT. Residues: CASSRSGTGPEKLFF. Supplemented by reference TRBV19 and TRBJ1-4, the full variable domain reads DGGITQSPKYLFRKEGQNVTLSCEQNLNHDAMYWYRQDPGQGLRLIYYSQIVNDFQKGDIAEGYSVSREKKESFPLTVTSAQKNPTAFYLCASSRSGTGPEKLFFGSGTQLSVL.

The V call is TRBV19, the J call TRBJ1-5, with 10 positions matching TRBD1. The germline CDR1 and CDR2 sequences are LNHDA and SQIVND (reference sequence). V shed 7 bases and J 5 bases; nucleotides not matched to a gene: 5. The CDR3 is 14 residues long. Written as DNA, the CDR3 is TGTGCCAGTATGGTGACAGGGGGCTATCAGCCCCAGCATTTT. It yields the protein CASMVTGGYQPQHF.

Only one count was recorded for this clone. The chain is built from TRBV7-8 and TRBJ2-2, with D possibly being TRBD1 (6 bases). The CDR3 is 17 amino acids. V was trimmed by 1 base and J by 4 bases, leaving 16 bases between them. CDR1 and CDR2 (germline): SGHVS, FQNEAQ. The CDR3 spells CASSLVVRTEITGELFF. The CDR3 DNA follows: TGTGCCAGCAGCTTAGTAGTGAGGACAGAGATCACCGGGGAGCTGTTTTTT.

This clone was found a few times. This sequence joins TRBV7-9 and TRBJ2-3; perhaps TRBD2 as D (6 bases). This CDR3 region has 16 residues. From germline, CDR1 is SEHNR and CDR2 FQNEAQ (reference sequence). V was clipped by 2 bases and J by 2 bases, with 14 bases between them. DNA of the CDR3: TGTGCCAGCAGCTTAAAGATTAGCGGATTCACAGATACGCAGTATTTT. Translating it yields CASSLKISGFTDTQYF.

This chain joins TRBV7-2 and TRBJ2-3; TRBD2 matches 10 bases. CDR1 SGHTA and CDR2 FQGNSA come from the germline V gene. This CDR3 contains 14 residues. Germline trimming cut 3 bases from V and 5 bases from J; bases unmatched to any gene: 2. The CDR3 DNA sequence: TGTGCCAGCAGCTTGAGCGGGGGGGTAGATACGCAGTATTTT. Translating it yields CASSLSGGVDTQYF.

The chain has TRBV6-6 and TRBJ1-2, with D uncertain. This CDR3 contains 15 residues. Trimming pared 6 bases from V and 7 bases from J, leaving 21 bases between. Germline V CDR1 and CDR2: MNHNY, SVGAGI (reference sequence). The CDR3 loop is CASSPPLERPSGYTF. CDR3 nucleotide sequence: TGTGCCAGCAGCCCTCCTCTCGAAAGGCCTAGTGGCTACACCTTC.

V usage is TRBV7-2 and J usage is TRBJ2-5; D may be TRBD2 (6 bases). Germline V gene lookup returns CDR1 SGHTA and CDR2 FQGNSA. The V end lost 6 bases, the J end lost 2 bases, and 19 bases lay between the germline ends. This CDR3 spans 16 amino acids. In DNA, the CDR3 is TGTGCCAGCAGAAGAGAGCCGGGAGCCCCACAAGAGACCCAGTACTTC. It codes for CASRREPGAPQETQYF.

The J gene is TRBJ2-4, the V gene TRBV7-2, with D possibly being TRBD1 (5 bases). The V end was cut by 0 bases, the J end by 7 bases, with 10 bases between. The CDR3 spans 14 residues. The germline V gene has CDR1 SGHTA and CDR2 FQGNSA. DNA for the CDR3: TGTGCCAGCAGCTTAGCGTCAGGGATCAACATTCAGTACTTC. The encoded protein is CASSLASGINIQYF.

This chain joins TRBV28 and TRBJ1-1, with 11 bases matching TRBD1. Trimming cost V 4 bases and J 5 bases; bases outside gene matches: 3. Germline V CDR1 and CDR2: MDHEN, SYDVKM. The CDR3 extends over 14 amino acids. This chain's CDR3 is CASSSGQGATEAFF. The CDR3 nucleotides are TGTGCCAGCAGTTCTGGACAGGGGGCTACTGAAGCTTTCTTT.

This chain connects TRBV15 to TRBJ1-3; weak D call: TRBD1 (5 bases). The CDR3 covers 15 residues. The V end was cut by 1 base, the J end by 2 bases, with 9 bases between. Germline V gene data show CDR1 as LNHNV and CDR2 as YYDKDF (reference sequence). Here the CDR3 reads CATSRVTGAGNTIYF. The CDR3 DNA reads TGTGCCACCAGCAGAGTCACGGGGGCTGGAAACACCATATATTTT.

The chain links TRBV7-2 to TRBJ2-1, with D perhaps TRBD2 (5 bases). Germline V gene lookup returns CDR1 SGHTA and CDR2 FQGNSA. CDR3 length equals 15 residues. Between the trimmed V and J ends, which lost 3 bases and 4 bases, there was a span of 13 bases. CDR3 DNA: TGTGCCAGCAGCTTTTCCCAGGACTCGTACAATGAGCAGTTCTTC. Protein: CASSFSQDSYNEQFF.

The rearrangement joins TRBV3-1 (or the pseudogene TRBV3-2) to TRBJ1-4; the match to TRBD1 covers 8 bases. The V and J ends lost 1 base and 8 bases, in that order; junction bases with no gene match: 3. The CDR3 sequence is 14 residues long. The germline CDR1 and CDR2 sequences are LGHDT and YNNKEL (reference sequence). The CDR3 sequence: CASSQAHRGEKLFF. The CDR3 nucleotides are TGTGCCAGCAGCCAAGCCCACAGGGGGGAAAAACTGTTTTTT.

The chain combines TRBV28 with TRBJ2-7; a weak D match, TRBD2 (5 bases). The V gene lost 9 bases and the J gene lost 2 bases, with 17 bases spanning the gap. This CDR3 has 14 amino acids. Germline CDR1 is MDHEN and CDR2 is SYDVKM. In DNA, the CDR3 is TGTGCCAGTTACCCCACGGGAAGACCCTACGAGCAGTACTTC. Residues: CASYPTGRPYEQYF.

This chain links TRBV6-2 or TRBV6-3 with TRBJ2-7; TRBD1 matches at 9 bases. The CDR3 runs to 16 residues. CDR1 is MNHEY and CDR2 is SVGEGT in the germline V gene. V dropped 6 bases and J dropped 3; count of bases not matched to a gene: 12. CDR3 protein: CASSNPGQGSNYEQYF. CDR3 sequence (DNA): TGTGCCAGCAGCAATCCGGGACAGGGATCGAACTACGAGCAGTACTTC.

The chain has TRBV7-6 and TRBJ2-5; 8 nucleotides agree with TRBD1. The ends lost 5 bases at V and 3 bases at J; junction bases unmatched: 2. CDR1 and CDR2 from the germline V gene are SGHVS and FNYEAQ. This CDR3 contains 13 residues. CDR3 sequence: CASSPTGEETQYF. The DNA of the CDR3 is TGTGCCAGCAGCCCGACAGGGGAAGAGACCCAGTACTTC.

The chain combines TRBV5-1 with TRBJ2-1; no definite D call. The CDR3 has 15 residues. Germline CDR1 reads SGHRS; CDR2 reads YFSETQ. Trimming left V 5 bases short and J 1 base short, with 13 bases between. The CDR3 protein is CASRQRLASYNEQFF. Written as DNA, the CDR3 is TGCGCCAGCAGACAACGTTTAGCTTCCTACAATGAGCAGTTCTTC.

The rearrangement uses TRBV19 and TRBJ2-7; D gene unclear. This CDR3 region has 18 residues. Trimming left V 0 bases short and J 1 base short, with 19 bases between. Germline V gene sequence: CDR1 LNHDA, CDR2 SQIVND (reference sequence). The CDR3 spells CASSIEFRPNKESYEQYF. The CDR3 DNA sequence: TGTGCCAGTAGTATAGAGTTCAGGCCGAACAAAGAGTCCTACGAGCAGTACTTC.

J is TRBJ1-3 and V is TRBV6-5, with a possible D match to TRBD1 (6 bases). V was clipped by 0 bases and J by 2 bases, with 11 bases between them. CDR3 length equals 16 residues. Per germline, CDR1 MNHEY and CDR2 SVGAGI. The CDR3 here is CASSYSTQGPGNTIYF. The CDR3 bases are TGTGCCAGCAGTTACTCGACACAGGGCCCTGGAAACACCATATATTTT.

This chain links TRBV28 with TRBJ2-5, with 10 bases that match TRBD1. The CDR3 contains 16 residues. V lost 3 bases to trimming and J lost 5 bases; unmatched junction nucleotides: 9. Germline CDR1 reads MDHEN; CDR2 reads SYDVKM. The CDR3 protein is CASSLGRQGAWETQYF. The DNA of the CDR3 is TGTGCCAGCAGTTTGGGGCGACAGGGGGCTTGGGAGACCCAGTACTTC.

The chain uses TRBV6-6 and TRBJ1-3, with 9 positions matching TRBD1. CDR1 is MNHNY and CDR2 is SVGAGI in the germline V gene (reference sequence). J gave up 1 base and V 5 bases, and 6 bases lay outside the gene matches. There are 16 residues in the CDR3. The CDR3: CASSRQGTGSGNTIYF. The DNA for the CDR3 is TGTGCCAGCAGTCGACAAGGGACAGGGTCTGGAAACACCATATATTTT.

This chain uses TRBV6-1 with TRBJ1-1, with TRBD1 as a possible D gene (5 bases). The CDR3 contains 16 residues. The V gene lost 3 bases and the J gene lost 4 bases, with 18 bases spanning the gap. Germline CDR1 is MNHNS and CDR2 is SASEGT. In DNA form, the CDR3 reads TGTGCCAGCAGTGATGGGTCGGGGGGGTCTCGCACTGAAGCTTTCTTT. Amino acid sequence: CASSDGSGGSRTEAFF.

Only one count was recorded for this clone. The V gene is TRBV9, the J gene TRBJ2-1; TRBD2 aligns across 9 bases. The V gene end was trimmed by 1 base and the J gene end by 2 bases; junction bases not matched to a gene: 4. Looked up from germline, CDR1 is SGDLS and CDR2 is YYNGEE. The length of the CDR3 is 16 residues. The CDR3 protein is CASSVNLAGTYNEQFF. The CDR3 region has the DNA TGTGCCAGCAGCGTAAATCTAGCGGGGACCTACAATGAGCAGTTCTTC.

The chain joins TRBV30 to TRBJ1-5; TRBD1 is a possible D gene (5 bases). CDR3 length: 13 amino acids. Germline lookup yields CDR1 GTSNPN and CDR2 SVGIG (reference sequence). Trimming shortened V by 4 bases and J by 1 base, and 8 bases separated the two germline ends. CDR3 loop: CAWTRGSNQPQHF. The CDR3 nucleotides read TGTGCCTGGACCCGGGGGAGCAATCAGCCCCAGCATTTT.

V and J are TRBV19 and TRBJ1-3; possibly TRBD1 for D (5 bases). Germline lookup yields CDR1 LNHDA and CDR2 SQIVND (reference sequence). Between the trimmed V and J ends, which lost 4 bases and 3 bases, there was a span of 13 bases. The CDR3 has 15 amino acids. Written as DNA, the CDR3 is TGTGCCAGTAGTACCTCCGGGGGGTTTGGAAACACCATATATTTT. Translating it yields CASSTSGGFGNTIYF.

The V call is TRBV5-6, the J call TRBJ1-1; D remains unclear. V lost 3 bases to trimming and J lost 6 bases, with 3 bases between them. Germline values: CDR1 SGHDT, CDR2 YYEEEE. The CDR3 runs to 10 residues. CDR3 loop: CASSSPEAFF. The CDR3 coding sequence is TGTGCCAGCAGCTCTCCTGAAGCTTTCTTT.